The 29 T cell receptor beta chains listed next were all sequenced from one sample in a study of post-analysis software for immune sequencing data. Regarding the study as a whole: Elevated frequency relative to controls characterized four or five TRBV segments in patients, TRBV5-6, TRBV5-1 and TRBV20-1 among them.

Each TCR beta cDNA library carried unique molecular identifiers. MiXCR, applied by TCRdb to the PCR reads, yields one record per CDR3 protein. The profile shows hundreds of thousands of distinct CDR3 sequences, less than 35% of them singletons. No antigen is known for these receptors. The sample comprised blood. The receptors originated from a girl between 10 and 17 years old with multiple sclerosis.

In its sample, this clonotype was seen a few times. The chain joins TRBV6-6 to TRBJ1-2; TRBD1 is a possible D gene (6 bases). Germline V gene data show CDR1 as MNHNY and CDR2 as SVGAGI (reference sequence). The CDR3 runs 14 residues. V lost 2 bases and J lost 7, with 14 bases in between. The DNA of the CDR3 is TGTGCCAGCAGTTACAATCAGGGGATGGGTGGCTACACCTTC. It encodes CASSYNQGMGGYTF.

The J gene is TRBJ1-1, the V gene TRBV5-1; 8 bases agree with TRBD1. V lost 4 bases, J lost 1 base, and 9 bases stayed unmatched. The CDR3 loop spans 16 amino acids. The V gene's germline CDR1 is SGHRS and CDR2 YFSETQ. Here the CDR3 reads CASSLRQGRANTEAFF. The CDR3 DNA sequence: TGCGCCAGCAGCCTTCGACAGGGGAGAGCGAACACTGAAGCTTTCTTT.

The chain joins TRBV2 to TRBJ1-2; D uncertain. The CDR3 is 13 amino acids. Trimming removed 3 bases from V and 3 bases from J, with 8 bases in between. Germline loops: CDR1 SNHLY, CDR2 FYNNEI. CDR3 sequence (DNA): TGTGCCAGCAGTGAGGAGGGATACTATGGCTACACCTTC. As protein: CASSEEGYYGYTF.

This clonotype occurred a few times. This chain links TRBV12-3 or TRBV12-4 with TRBJ1-2, with D hard to call. The V and J ends lost 8 bases and 4 bases respectively, with 11 bases between them. This CDR3 region has 12 residues. The CDR3 region is CASRPDRYGYTF. Here the CDR3 DNA reads TGTGCCAGCCGTCCCGACCGCTATGGCTACACCTTC.

This clonotype qualifies as large. The rearrangement uses TRBV27 and TRBJ2-1; D might be TRBD1 or TRBD2, each matching 6 bases. Trimming cost V 0 bases and J 8 bases, with 14 bases left between them. CDR1 is MNHEY, CDR2 SMNVEV, per germline (reference sequence). CDR3 length equals 15 residues. The CDR3 spells CASSLSDGGRDEQFF. As DNA, the CDR3 is TGTGCCAGCAGTTTATCGGACGGGGGCCGGGATGAGCAGTTCTTC.

V gene TRBV6-5 combines with J gene TRBJ2-1; 11 nucleotides line up with TRBD1. The V gene end was trimmed by 2 bases and the J gene end by 6 bases; junction bases not matched to a gene: 6. Germline CDR1 MNHEY, CDR2 SVGAGI. The length of the CDR3 is 16 residues. Here the CDR3 reads CASSYATGTGGNEQFF. Written as DNA, the CDR3 is TGTGCCAGCAGTTACGCCACCGGGACAGGGGGCAATGAGCAGTTCTTC.

The CDR3 is CASSLSRAGPNTGELFF. CDR3 nucleotides: TGCGCCAGCAGCTTGTCCAGGGCAGGGCCGAACACCGGGGAGCTGTTTTTT. This chain links TRBV5-1 with TRBJ2-2, with D possibly TRBD1 on 5 matching bases. V dropped 1 base and J dropped 0 bases, with 13 bases sitting between them. This CDR3 is 17 amino acids long. The germline CDR1 and CDR2 sequences are SGHRS and YFSETQ. The variable domain in full, with the rest retrieved from reference TRBV5-1 and TRBJ2-2, is KAGVTQTPRYLIKTRGQQVTLSCSPISGHRSVSWYQQTPGQGLQFLFEYFSETQRNKGNFPGRFSGRQFSNSRSEMNVSTLELGDSALYLCASSLSRAGPNTGELFFGEGSRLTVL.

This clonotype was seen repeatedly, ten times or more. This chain uses TRBV5-1 with TRBJ2-1, with D possibly TRBD2 on 5 matching bases. CDR1 and CDR2 from the germline V gene are SGHRS and YFSETQ. Trimming left V 4 bases short and J 0 bases short, with 17 bases between. The CDR3 is made up of 17 amino acids. The chain's CDR3 is CASSPTLGKSSYNEQFF. The CDR3 DNA is TGCGCCAGCAGCCCAACACTAGGAAAGAGCTCCTACAATGAGCAGTTCTTC.

This clonotype was counted between two and nine times. This chain joins TRBV5-1 and TRBJ2-1, with D maybe TRBD2 (5 bases). The CDR3 has 14 amino acids. V lost 0 bases to trimming and J lost 2 bases, with 6 bases between them. Germline CDR1 and CDR2: SGHRS and YFSETQ. The CDR3 loop reads CASSLGEPYNEQFF. The CDR3 DNA reads as TGCGCCAGCAGCTTGGGGGAGCCCTACAATGAGCAGTTCTTC.

The chain carries TRBV6-2 or TRBV6-3 and TRBJ2-1; TRBD2 agrees at 7 bases. Germline loops: CDR1 MNHEY, CDR2 SVGEGT. The CDR3 spans 14 residues. The V and J ends lost 6 bases and 13 bases, in that order; junction bases with no gene match: 15. CDR3: CASRPTAVREAQFF. The CDR3 region has the DNA TGTGCCAGCAGGCCGACTGCGGTCCGGGAGGCCCAGTTCTTC.

In DNA, the CDR3 is TGCAGCGTTGATACGGGGGCGTTGGCGACTAATGAAAAACTGTTTTTT. This sequence encodes CSVDTGALATNEKLFF. V is TRBV29-1 and J is TRBJ1-4; TRBD1 is a possible D gene (6 bases). The CDR3 loop spans 16 amino acids. V was trimmed by 3 bases and J by 2 bases, leaving 16 bases between them. Germline V gives CDR1 SQVTM, CDR2 ANQGSEA.

This clonotype was counted a few times. V usage is TRBV7-2 and J usage is TRBJ1-2; the D gene is possibly TRBD1 (5 bases). The CDR3 loop spans 18 amino acids. V gave up 1 base and J gave up 5 bases, with 23 bases separating them. Germline CDR1 reads SGHTA; CDR2 reads FQGNSA. CDR3 loop: CASSLGSPDFRGKYGYTF. In DNA, the CDR3 is TGTGCCAGCAGCTTAGGGTCTCCGGACTTCCGGGGGAAATATGGCTACACCTTC.

This clonotype was detected ten times or more. The chain is built from TRBV6-5 and TRBJ1-2; unclear D gene. The germline V and J ends were trimmed by 0 bases and 4 bases, with 3 bases remaining between them. The CDR3 is 12 amino acids. The germline V gene encodes CDR1 MNHEY and CDR2 SVGAGI. CDR3: CASSYSGYGYTF. The CDR3 DNA is TGTGCCAGCAGTTACTCAGGCTATGGCTACACCTTC.

The V and J genes are TRBV7-2 and TRBJ2-1; a weak D match, TRBD1 (6 bases). The length of the CDR3 is 18 residues. From germline, CDR1 is SGHTA and CDR2 FQGNSA. V lost 1 base, J lost 3 bases, and 19 bases lay in between. The CDR3 loop is CASSLVYMGAHIYNEQFF. CDR3 bases: TGTGCCAGCAGCTTAGTGTACATGGGGGCGCACATCTACAATGAGCAGTTCTTC.

This clonotype was counted a few times. V usage is TRBV20-1 and J usage is TRBJ1-1; D gene uncertain. Germline CDR1 reads DFQATT; CDR2 reads SNEGSKA (reference sequence). CDR3 length: 13 residues. V lost 6 bases, J lost 0 bases, and 11 bases lay in between. The CDR3 DNA reads as TGCAGTGCCCCGGACTTCCTGAACACTGAAGCTTTCTTT. It yields the protein CSAPDFLNTEAFF.

This clonotype has just a few counts. The rearrangement uses TRBV5-1 and TRBJ1-2, with D perhaps matching TRBD1 (5 bases). The germline V and J ends were trimmed by 4 bases and 5 bases, with 18 bases remaining between them. Germline lookup yields CDR1 SGHRS and CDR2 YFSETQ. The CDR3 extends over 15 amino acids. CDR3 nucleotide sequence: TGCGCCAGCAGCCTAAATTCCGGGACGGATTATGGCTACACCTTC. It codes for CASSLNSGTDYGYTF.

This clonotype was seen only a few times. The rearrangement joins TRBV4-1 to TRBJ2-1; no firm D call. V gave up 3 bases and J gave up 0 bases, with 9 bases separating them. The CDR3 totals 15 residues. CDR1 is MGHRA, CDR2 YSYEKL, per germline. As DNA, the CDR3 is TGCGCCAGCAGCCAGGGCCGATACTCCTACAATGAGCAGTTCTTC. It translates to CASSQGRYSYNEQFF.

The rearrangement uses TRBV15 and TRBJ1-6; 10 bases align to TRBD1. The junction had 9 bases not matched to a gene; V was cut back by 5 bases and J by 8 bases. Germline V gene lookup returns CDR1 LNHNV and CDR2 YYDKDF (reference sequence). The CDR3 covers 16 residues. Here the CDR3 reads CATSLDLTGGYSPLHF. For the CDR3, the DNA is TGTGCCACCAGCCTAGACTTGACAGGGGGCTATTCACCCCTCCACTTT.

The chain uses TRBV12-3 or TRBV12-4 and TRBJ2-5; D is possibly TRBD1 (5 bases). With the DNA end fitting TRBJ2-7 better, the J assignment may be wrong. This CDR3 has 12 residues. The CDR3 here is CASGKGSYEQYF. In DNA, the CDR3 is TGTGCCAGCGGGAAGGGGTCGTACGAGCAGTACTTC.

The chain is built from TRBV6-2 or TRBV6-3 and TRBJ2-7; perhaps TRBD1 as D (6 bases). The CDR3 extends over 14 amino acids. V was clipped by 5 bases and J by 3 bases, with 14 bases between them. Germline V CDR1 and CDR2: MNHEY, SVGEGT. Written as DNA, the CDR3 is TGTGCCAGCAGTCCCCGACAGGCCGTCTACGAGCAGTACTTC. Protein sequence: CASSPRQAVYEQYF.

V and J are TRBV28 and TRBJ1-2; no firm D call. The CDR3 contains 13 residues. Trimming left V 4 bases short and J 8 bases short, with 14 bases between. The germline gives CDR1 MDHEN, CDR2 SYDVKM. The CDR3 sequence: CASSWPQDQGYTF. The CDR3, as DNA: TGTGCCAGCAGTTGGCCCCAGGACCAGGGCTACACCTTC.

This sequence joins TRBV6-6 and TRBJ2-7; D ambiguous. Trimming removed 7 bases at V and 0 bases at J, with 16 bases between. The CDR3 is made up of 15 amino acids. From germline, CDR1 is MNHNY and CDR2 SVGAGI (reference sequence). In DNA form, the CDR3 reads TGTGCCAGCACTCCCAGAACAGATTTCTCCTACGAGCAGTACTTC. Amino acid sequence: CASTPRTDFSYEQYF.

This clonotype was found a few times. The chain employs TRBV7-9 and TRBJ2-1; 14 nucleotides line up with TRBD2. CDR3 length equals 16 residues. V lost 1 base to trimming and J lost 6 bases; unmatched junction nucleotides: 2. Germline lookup yields CDR1 SEHNR and CDR2 FQNEAQ (reference sequence). CDR3 sequence: CASSLVGLAGGNEQFF. CDR3 bases: TGTGCCAGCAGCTTAGTCGGACTAGCGGGGGGCAATGAGCAGTTCTTC.

The chain has TRBV29-1 and TRBJ1-2; no reliable D call. With 3 bases removed from V and 5 bases from J, the gap between germline ends came to 16 bases. The CDR3 runs 14 residues. Germline V gives CDR1 SQVTM, CDR2 ANQGSEA. The CDR3: CSVEWPVASYGYTF. Written as DNA, the CDR3 is TGCAGCGTTGAGTGGCCGGTGGCATCATATGGCTACACCTTC.

V usage is TRBV4-2 and J usage is TRBJ2-5; 9 positions agree with TRBD2. Germline trimming cut 2 bases from V and 4 bases from J; bases unmatched to any gene: 2. The CDR3 contains 14 residues. The germline V gene has CDR1 LGHNA and CDR2 YNFKEQ. CDR3 region: CASSQLAGRETQYF. CDR3 coding DNA: TGTGCCAGCAGCCAACTAGCGGGGAGAGAGACCCAGTACTTC.

V gene TRBV18 combines with J gene TRBJ2-7, with D maybe TRBD1 (5 bases). Germline CDR1 is KGHSH and CDR2 is LQKENI. The V end lost 6 bases, the J end lost 3 bases, and 18 bases lay between the germline ends. This CDR3 is 15 amino acids long. The CDR3 reads CASSPQTAGHYEQYF. DNA for the CDR3: TGTGCCAGCTCCCCCCAGACAGCAGGGCACTACGAGCAGTACTTC.

The V gene is TRBV11-2, the J gene TRBJ1-2; TRBD1 matches at 8 bases. There are 13 residues in the CDR3. Trimming cost V 1 base and J 8 bases; bases outside gene matches: 3. The germline V gene encodes CDR1 SGHAT and CDR2 FQNNGV. The CDR3 loop is CASSLGTGIGYTF. The CDR3 region has the DNA TGTGCCAGCAGCTTAGGGACAGGGATCGGCTACACCTTC.

This clonotype was seen only a few times. Given a much more abundant clone one base away, this may be a read error. The V gene is TRBV5-8, the J gene TRBJ2-3; the match to TRBD2 covers 7 bases. The V gene end was trimmed by 3 bases and the J gene end by 3 bases; junction bases not matched to a gene: 7. Germline V gene lookup returns CDR1 SGHTS and CDR2 YDEGEE. The CDR3 is made up of 15 amino acids. CDR3 region: CASSSAGLHTDTQYF. The CDR3 nucleotides are TGTGCCAGCAGCTCGGCGGGACTACATACAGATACGCAGTATTTT.

Points on this clonotype: One end of the junction is discordant with germline, which a read error may explain. The chain employs TRBV3-1 and TRBJ2-5; TRBD2 is a possible D gene (6 bases). This CDR3 has 17 residues. The V gene's germline CDR1 is LGHDT and CDR2 YNNKEL (reference sequence). The CDR3 DNA reads as TGTGCCAGCGGCCAAGGGGAGACGGGGAGGCCCCAAGAGACCCAGTACTTC. Encoded protein: CASGQGETGRPQETQYF.